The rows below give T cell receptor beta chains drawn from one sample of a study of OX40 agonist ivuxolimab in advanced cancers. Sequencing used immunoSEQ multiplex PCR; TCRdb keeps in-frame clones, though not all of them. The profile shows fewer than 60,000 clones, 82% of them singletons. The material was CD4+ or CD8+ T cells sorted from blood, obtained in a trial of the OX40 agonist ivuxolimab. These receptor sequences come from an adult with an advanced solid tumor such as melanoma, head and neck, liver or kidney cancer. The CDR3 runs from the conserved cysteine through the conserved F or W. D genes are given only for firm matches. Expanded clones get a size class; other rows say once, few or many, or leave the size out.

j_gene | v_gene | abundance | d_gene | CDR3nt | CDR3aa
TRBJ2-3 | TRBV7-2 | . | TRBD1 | TGTGCCAGCAGCCGGGACAGGGGGCCTACGCAGTATTTT | CASSRDRGPTQYF
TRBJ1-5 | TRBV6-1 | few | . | TGTGCCAGCAGTGAGGATCCGGATCAGCCCCAGCATTTT | CASSEDPDQPQHF
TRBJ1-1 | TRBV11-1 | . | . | TGTGCCAGCAGCTTAGGACGGGTGAACACTGAAGCTTTCTTT | CASSLGRVNTEAFF
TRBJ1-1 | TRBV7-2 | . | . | TGTGCCAGCAGCCCCAATTGGTTGGAAGCTTTCTTT | CASSPNWLEAFF
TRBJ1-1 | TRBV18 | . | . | TGTGCCAGCTCTATGATTTCCAGGAACACTGAAGCTTTCTTT | CASSMISRNTEAFF
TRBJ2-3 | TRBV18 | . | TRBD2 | TGTGCCAGCTCAACTCGGGGGGGTGGCACAGATACGCAGTATTTT | CASSTRGGGTDTQYF
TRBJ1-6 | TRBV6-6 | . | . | TGTGCCAGCGCGCCGATCTATAATTCACCCCTCCACTTT | CASAPIYNSPLHF
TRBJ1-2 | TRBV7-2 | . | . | TGTGCCAGCAGCCGACAAGCTAACTATGGCTACACCTTC | CASSRQANYGYTF
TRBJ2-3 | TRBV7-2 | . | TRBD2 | TGTGCCAGCAGTCCTAGCCTACTAGCGGGAAGGACAGATACGCAGTATTTT | CASSPSLLAGRTDTQYF
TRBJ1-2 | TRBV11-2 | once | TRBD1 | TGTGCCAGCAGCTTACAAGGACAGGGATTGTCCGGCTACACCTTC | CASSLQGQGLSGYTF
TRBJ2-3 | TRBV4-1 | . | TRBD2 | TGCGCCAGCAGCCAAGGCATAGCGGGGGACGCAGATACGCAGTATTTT | CASSQGIAGDADTQYF
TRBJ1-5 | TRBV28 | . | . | TGTGCCAGCAGTTTCTACAGGGAAGGGCAGCCCCAGCATTTT | CASSFYREGQPQHF
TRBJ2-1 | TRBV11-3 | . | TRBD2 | TGTGCCAGCAGCCTGTTGGGGGGGTCAAATATCTACAATGAGCAGTTCTTC | CASSLLGGSNIYNEQFF
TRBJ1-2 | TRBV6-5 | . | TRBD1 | TGTGCCAGCAGGACAGGGACTGGCTACACCTTC | CASRTGTGYTF
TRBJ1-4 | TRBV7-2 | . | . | TGTGCCAGCAGCTTCGGCAGGGCGCTTGAAAAACTGTTTTTT | CASSFGRALEKLFF